This T cell receptor (beta chain) was captured in a study of blood T cell repertoires in COVID-19 (TCRdb year 2020). For the wider study: Samples covering the acute and convalescent phases of COVID-19 were provided by collaborators in the United States, Italy and Spain. The prospective study material was composed of cDNA or gDNA derived from T cells, B-cell-depleted T cells, or PBMCs. Deeply sampled blood TCRbeta repertoires from subjects exposed to, actively infected with, or recovered from COVID-19 were included in the dataset. A freely available public database, intended as a resource for researchers studying the immune response to SARS-CoV-2, is where the repertoires were released. Samples were obtained from the ongoing ImmuneRACE study (first 160 participants) and from about 1,300 subjects provided by 6 global collaborators. Nearly every sample came with metadata listing a de-identified subject ID, COVID-19 status, age in years and sex. Where available, HLA class I and class II types were obtained from metadata supplied by the sample provider rather than from assay-based typing.

On this clone: What this receptor recognizes is not known. No base qualities exist here, and no much larger clone lies one base off it.

Overall study outcomes, separate from this receptor: Clinical and demographic metadata were provided uncurated, with the amount varying by source and participant.

TCRbeta CDR3 regions were amplified from genomic DNA by means of the immunoSEQ Assay, a bias-controlled multiplex PCR. On the study's bioinformatics: The number of nucleated cells in each sample was estimated from the amplification of reference gene primers within the assay. To quantify the absolute abundance of each unique TCRbeta CDR3 rearrangement, sequence reads were collapsed and filtered. For each sample, productive Simpson clonality was calculated as the square root of Simpson's diversity index across productive rearrangements. TCRdb mirrors the immuneACCESS table, restricted to in-frame sequences. Some clones are absent from its copies; in checked studies, under half trace to an unresolved V gene, and the reason for the others is unknown. Clonal size and the V and J genes are those of that table, whereas D and trimming came from the DNA. The sample table lists over 150,000 clones, roughly 84% of them with a count of one. About 14% of the sample goes to the ten largest clones.

Whole blood was collected in K2EDTA tubes by collaborating institutions according to the institutions' own protocols. For TCRbeta analysis, collaborator samples were shipped as frozen whole blood, as isolated PBMCs, or as DNA extracted from either sample type. Sequenced input: peripheral blood. The source of this sequence is a young man with active or convalescent COVID-19.

The CDR3 protein is CASSYYDSLSYEQYF. Read as DNA, the sequence is TGTGCCAGCAGTTACTACGACAGTCTGTCCTACGAGCAGTACTTC. The chain is made from TRBV6-6 and TRBJ2-7; the D region possibly corresponds to TRBD1 (5 bases align). Via the germline V gene (reference sequence), CDR1 is MNHNY and CDR2 SVGAGI. From cysteine to phenylalanine, the CDR3 is 15 amino acids long. The kept DNA is CDR3 alone, 45 bases in frame from the first base. Trimming takes 1 base from V and 1 base from J, and the germline ends sit 11 bases apart.